The 2 T cell receptor beta chains below come from one sample, sequenced in a study of technical replicates of blood from four donors. Profiled with immunoSEQ multiplex PCR; TCRdb holds only in-frame clones, not every one. The repertoire holds under 90,000 clones, 85% to 95% seen once, with about 0.26% in the top ten. The sequencing input was T cells isolated from PBMCs. These receptors came from a human donor in good health.

J is TRBJ2-5 and V is TRBV27; D remains unclear. Trimming removed 8 bases at V and 5 bases at J, with 15 bases between. Germline V gene lookup returns CDR1 MNHEY and CDR2 SMNVEV (reference sequence). The CDR3 contains 13 residues. In nucleotides, the CDR3 is TGTGCCAGCCATCAGACGGGTCAGGAGACCCAGTACTTC. It yields the protein CASHQTGQETQYF.

Concerning this clone itself: An end of the junction does not agree with germline; a read error may underlie this. The rearrangement links TRBV7-7 to TRBJ2-2, with D possibly matching TRBD1 (6 bases). CDR1 and CDR2 from the germline V gene are SSHAT and FNYEAQ (reference sequence). This CDR3 contains 17 residues. The DNA for the CDR3 is TGTGCTAGCAGCTTAGATTTCCGGACAGAAATCACCGGGGAGCTGTTTTTT. This encodes CASSLDFRTEITGELFF.